What follows are 25 T cell receptor beta chains derived from one specimen sequenced in a study of shared clonotypes between healthy human individuals. It was CD45RO-negative cells, positively selected for CCR7, that made up naive CD8 cells, with terminally differentiated effector memory CD45RA+ cells excluded. Profiling relied on immunoSEQ multiplex PCR, and the TCRdb table lists in-frame clones only, not all of them. The repertoire holds about 2 million clones, with over 85% as singletons. Material for sequencing was naive CD8+ T cells sorted from blood. The receptors were sampled from a young man in good health.

The chain combines TRBV2 with TRBJ1-1; TRBD1 might be the D (6 bases). CDR1 is SNHLY, CDR2 FYNNEI, per germline. The CDR3 has 13 amino acids. V lost 5 bases and J lost 4, with 11 bases in between. The CDR3 DNA sequence: TGTGCCAGCAGTTCCTTAGGGGGCACTGAAGCTTTCTTT. Protein: CASSSLGGTEAFF.

Here the CDR3 DNA reads TGTGCCAGCAGTTACGGGACTAGCGGGAGGAGGGAGCTGTTTTTT. Translated: CASSYGTSGRRELFF. J is TRBJ2-2 and V is TRBV13, with TRBD2 identical over 15 bases. The CDR3 is made up of 15 amino acids. With V trimmed by 6 bases and J by 9 bases, 5 bases remained unmatched. From germline, CDR1 is PRHDT and CDR2 FYEKMQ (reference sequence).

This chain connects TRBV6-1 to TRBJ2-3, with no clear D. This CDR3 has 17 residues. Deletions cut 0 bases from V and 10 bases from J, with 23 bases between. Germline-derived CDR1 and CDR2 are MNHNS and SASEGT. CDR3 sequence: CASSEALELPEQIAQYF. The CDR3 nucleotides are TGTGCCAGCAGTGAAGCGCTAGAGCTTCCCGAACAGATCGCGCAGTATTTT.

The V call is TRBV27, the J call TRBJ2-7; D is undetermined. Trimming removed 7 bases at V and 4 bases at J, with 11 bases between. Germline-derived CDR1 and CDR2 are MNHEY and SMNVEV (reference sequence). The CDR3 is 12 amino acids. In DNA form, the CDR3 reads TGTGCCAGCATGGGTCCGACGTACGAGCAGTACTTC. Protein sequence: CASMGPTYEQYF.

The chain employs TRBV13 and TRBJ2-5; the D is unclear. Germline V gene sequence: CDR1 PRHDT, CDR2 FYEKMQ (reference sequence). This CDR3 contains 14 residues. Deletions cut 5 bases from V and 2 bases from J, with 12 bases between. The CDR3 here is CASSPTQAQETQYF. CDR3 nucleotides: TGTGCCAGCAGCCCCACCCAAGCGCAAGAGACCCAGTACTTC.

This chain uses TRBV7-3 with TRBJ2-1, with 7 positions matching TRBD2. There are 17 residues in the CDR3. The V and J ends lost 5 bases and 8 bases, in that order; junction bases with no gene match: 18. CDR1 and CDR2 from the germline V gene are SGHTA and FQGTGA. As DNA, the CDR3 is TGTGCCAGCAGCACCACGGACTTTCCGCTCCGGGGGGATGAGCAGTTCTTC. Protein: CASSTTDFPLRGDEQFF.

The chain uses TRBV7-9 and TRBJ2-3; D not certain. The CDR3 consists of 13 residues. V lost 9 bases to trimming and J lost 0 bases, with 10 bases between them. The germline V gene encodes CDR1 SEHNR and CDR2 FQNEAQ (reference sequence). CDR3 sequence reads: CASGPTSTDTQYF. Written as DNA, the CDR3 is TGTGCCAGTGGTCCCACAAGCACAGATACGCAGTATTTT.

This sequence joins TRBV9 and TRBJ1-2; 8 nucleotides line up with TRBD1. CDR3 length equals 16 residues. Germline V gene sequence: CDR1 SGDLS, CDR2 YYNGEE. The ends lost 3 bases at V and 3 bases at J; junction bases unmatched: 10. The CDR3 sequence is CASSAQRTGSDYGYTF. The DNA of the CDR3 is TGTGCCAGCAGCGCCCAAAGGACAGGGAGCGACTATGGCTACACCTTC.

The chain has TRBV10-2 and TRBJ1-1; unclear D gene. Germline CDR1 WSHSY, CDR2 SAAADI. V was shortened by 2 bases and J by 4 bases, with 11 bases between the two germline ends. The CDR3 spans 14 residues. As DNA, the CDR3 is TGCGCCAGCAGTGAGAGCAGGTCGGGCACTGAAGCTTTCTTT. This codes for CASSESRSGTEAFF.

This rearrangement joins TRBV6-5 to TRBJ1-4; TRBD1 might be the D (5 bases). The CDR3 runs 16 residues. V lost 2 bases to trimming and J lost 1 base, with 11 bases between them. Germline V gene lookup returns CDR1 MNHEY and CDR2 SVGAGI. The CDR3 coding sequence is TGTGCCAGCAGTTACCTGGCGGGGGAAACTAATGAAAAACTGTTTTTT. Translating gives CASSYLAGETNEKLFF.

About this clone itself: Other DNA sequences of this sample code for an identical CDR3. The chain is built from TRBV28 and TRBJ1-1; the D gene is possibly TRBD1 (6 bases). The CDR3 loop spans 14 amino acids. Trimming left V 3 bases short and J 0 bases short, with 8 bases between. Germline V gives CDR1 MDHEN, CDR2 SYDVKM. CDR3 amino acids: CASSFRGLNTEAFF. The CDR3 region has the DNA TGTGCCAGCAGTTTCAGGGGACTGAACACTGAAGCTTTCTTT.

The chain employs TRBV19 and TRBJ2-2; perhaps TRBD1 as D (5 bases). The CDR3 has 15 amino acids. The germline V gene has CDR1 LNHDA and CDR2 SQIVND (reference sequence). Trimming removed 3 bases at V and 5 bases at J, with 13 bases between. CDR3 DNA sequence: TGTGCCAGTAGTATCTTATCAGGGTTAACCGGGGAGCTGTTTTTT. Its translation is CASSILSGLTGELFF. The full variable domain, rest sourced from reference TRBV19 and TRBJ2-2, is DGGITQSPKYLFRKEGQNVTLSCEQNLNHDAMYWYRQDPGQGLRLIYYSQIVNDFQKGDIAEGYSVSREKKESFPLTVTSAQKNPTAFYLCASSILSGLTGELFFGEGSRLTVL.

This clone was observed once. The chain links TRBV4-3 to TRBJ2-1; 9 bases match TRBD1. V shed 5 bases and J 6 bases; nucleotides not matched to a gene: 11. CDR1 is LGHNA, CDR2 YSLEER, per germline. The CDR3 is 16 amino acids. The CDR3 loop reads CASSKAGTGLSNEQFF. In DNA form, the CDR3 reads TGCGCCAGCAGCAAAGCCGGGACAGGGCTTTCCAATGAGCAGTTCTTC.

To note about this clone: The sample has other DNA sequences that encode this CDR3 too. The genes are TRBV27 and TRBJ1-5; D not resolved. Germline V CDR1 and CDR2: MNHEY, SMNVEV (reference sequence). The CDR3 has 14 amino acids. Trimming shortened V by 3 bases and J by 1 base, and 7 bases separated the two germline ends. The CDR3 region is CASSFIGSNQPQHF. CDR3 in DNA: TGTGCCAGCAGTTTTATAGGGAGCAATCAGCCCCAGCATTTT.

The CDR3 spells CASSPFGQGHGYTF. CDR3 sequence (DNA): TGTGCCAGTAGTCCCTTCGGACAGGGGCATGGCTACACCTTC. J is TRBJ1-2 and V is TRBV19; 9 bases fit TRBD1. Losses at the gene ends were 5 bases for V and 6 bases for J; bases not matched to a gene: 7. The CDR3 is 14 residues long. The germline CDR1 and CDR2 sequences are LNHDA and SQIVND (reference sequence). Together with reference TRBV19 and TRBJ1-2, the CDR3 gives the full variable domain: DGGITQSPKYLFRKEGQNVTLSCEQNLNHDAMYWYRQDPGQGLRLIYYSQIVNDFQKGDIAEGYSVSREKKESFPLTVTSAQKNPTAFYLCASSPFGQGHGYTFGSGTRLTVV.

The gene calls are TRBV6-1 and TRBJ2-3, with D uncertain. CDR3 length equals 14 residues. Trimming pared 5 bases from V and 2 bases from J, leaving 11 bases between. The germline V gene encodes CDR1 MNHNS and CDR2 SASEGT. CDR3 DNA: TGTGCCAGCAGTAACCTGGACCTCACAGATACGCAGTATTTT. Encoded protein: CASSNLDLTDTQYF.

The rearrangement joins TRBV10-3 to TRBJ2-7; TRBD1 aligns across 8 bases. Germline V gives CDR1 ENHRY, CDR2 SYGVKD. The CDR3 has 15 amino acids. Losses at the gene ends were 6 bases for V and 0 bases for J; bases not matched to a gene: 7. This chain's CDR3 is CAIRGTGGTSYEQYF. In DNA form, the CDR3 reads TGTGCCATCAGGGGAACAGGGGGGACCTCCTACGAGCAGTACTTC.

Details on this clone: Other DNA sequences in the same sample also yield this CDR3. V usage is TRBV5-6 and J usage is TRBJ2-1, with 10 bases aligning to TRBD2. V lost 0 bases to trimming and J lost 4 bases; unmatched junction nucleotides: 1. CDR3 size: 15 residues. Germline loops: CDR1 SGHDT, CDR2 YYEEEE. The CDR3 nucleotides are TGTGCCAGCAGCTTGGGACTAGCGGGTTACAATGAGCAGTTCTTC. This gives the protein CASSLGLAGYNEQFF.

In this sample, this clone turned up a few times. The sample holds other DNA sequences that translate to the same CDR3. The rearrangement links TRBV6-5 to TRBJ2-2; no definite D call. The germline V and J ends were trimmed by 2 bases and 1 base, with 5 bases remaining between them. The CDR3 loop spans 14 amino acids. Germline loops: CDR1 MNHEY, CDR2 SVGAGI. DNA of the CDR3: TGTGCCAGCAGTTACGGCGAGAACACCGGGGAGCTGTTTTTT. Translated: CASSYGENTGELFF.

The gene calls are TRBV5-6 and TRBJ1-1; 9 bases fit TRBD1. This CDR3 is 13 amino acids long. CDR1 is SGHDT and CDR2 is YYEEEE in the germline V gene. Germline trimming cut 3 bases from V and 6 bases from J; bases unmatched to any gene: 3. The CDR3 sequence is CASSWDRDPEAFF. The CDR3 coding sequence is TGTGCCAGCAGCTGGGACAGGGACCCTGAAGCTTTCTTT.

The chain combines TRBV9 with TRBJ1-1, with 10 bases aligning to TRBD1. V lost 4 bases and J lost 1; bases outside the gene matches: 4. The CDR3 is made up of 15 amino acids. Per germline, CDR1 SGDLS and CDR2 YYNGEE. CDR3 region: CASSPDRGPNTEAFF. CDR3 in DNA: TGTGCCAGCAGCCCCGACAGGGGGCCGAACACTGAAGCTTTCTTT.

In DNA, the CDR3 is TGCGCCAGCAGCCAACGTCAAGGGGCTGAAGCTTTCTTT. Amino acid sequence: CASSQRQGAEAFF. J is TRBJ1-1 and V is TRBV4-1; D possibly corresponds to TRBD1 (5 bases). Trimming cost V 2 bases and J 6 bases, with 10 bases left between them. Germline assignment: CDR1 MGHRA and CDR2 YSYEKL. The CDR3 consists of 13 residues.

In DNA form, the CDR3 reads TGTGCCAGCAGCCCAGACTGGAGCTCCTATAATTCACCCCTCCACTTT. Encoded protein: CASSPDWSSYNSPLHF. The V gene is TRBV9, the J gene TRBJ1-6; no definite D call. V gave up 4 bases and J gave up 0 bases, with 11 bases separating them. This CDR3 comprises 16 residues. Germline assignment: CDR1 SGDLS and CDR2 YYNGEE. Full variable domain (rest looked up from reference TRBV9 and TRBJ1-6): DSGVTQTPKHLITATGQRVTLRCSPRSGDLSVYWYQQSLDQGLQFLIQYYNGEERAKGNILERFSAQQFPDLHSELNLSSLELGDSALYFCASSPDWSSYNSPLHFGNGTRLTVT.

This CDR3 is CASSQGNGGVSTDTQYF. CDR3 nucleotides: TGTGCCAGCAGCCAAGGGAACGGGGGGGTTAGCACAGATACGCAGTATTTT. The chain couples TRBV7-6 to TRBJ2-3; 8 positions agree with TRBD2. The CDR3 is made up of 17 amino acids. Germline CDR1 is SGHVS and CDR2 is FNYEAQ. V trimming: 5 bases; J trimming: 0 bases; junction bases outside the gene matches: 10.

The V and J genes are TRBV7-8 and TRBJ2-1; tentatively, D is TRBD1 or TRBD2 (5 bases each). V lost 3 bases and J 9 bases, leaving 18 bases between the germline ends. The CDR3 spans 15 residues. CDR1 and CDR2 from the germline V gene are SGHVS and FQNEAQ. The chain's CDR3 is CASSFGPVREPEQFF. In DNA, the CDR3 is TGTGCCAGCAGCTTCGGACCAGTCAGGGAGCCTGAGCAGTTCTTC.